This T cell receptor (beta chain) was recorded in a study of T cell responses to AZD1222 COVID-19 vaccine. Study-wide points: White British ancestry dominated among donors, who included more females, and clonal diversity was possibly underestimated. Seropositivity was recorded at baseline in only a handful of AZD1222 recipients.

The data were produced by immunoSEQ multiplex PCR, yet TCRdb's version contains in-frame clones alone and is incomplete. The table includes more than 70,000 clones, 85% to 90% detected once. The CDR3 runs to 17 residues. Per germline, CDR1 KGHSH and CDR2 LQKENI. The ends were cut back, 4 bases at V and 0 bases at J, with 16 bases in the middle. As concerns this clone: Its antigen is unidentified.

The chain is built from TRBV18 and TRBJ1-5; D gene ambiguous. This sequence was found in an adult who received the AZD1222 COVID-19 vaccine. This sample comprised peripheral blood, obtained 28 days after the second AZD1222 dose. The CDR3 sequence: CASSQEVAGISNQPQHF. The CDR3 DNA is TGTGCCAGCTCACAGGAGGTTGCGGGAATTAGCAATCAGCCCCAGCATTTT.